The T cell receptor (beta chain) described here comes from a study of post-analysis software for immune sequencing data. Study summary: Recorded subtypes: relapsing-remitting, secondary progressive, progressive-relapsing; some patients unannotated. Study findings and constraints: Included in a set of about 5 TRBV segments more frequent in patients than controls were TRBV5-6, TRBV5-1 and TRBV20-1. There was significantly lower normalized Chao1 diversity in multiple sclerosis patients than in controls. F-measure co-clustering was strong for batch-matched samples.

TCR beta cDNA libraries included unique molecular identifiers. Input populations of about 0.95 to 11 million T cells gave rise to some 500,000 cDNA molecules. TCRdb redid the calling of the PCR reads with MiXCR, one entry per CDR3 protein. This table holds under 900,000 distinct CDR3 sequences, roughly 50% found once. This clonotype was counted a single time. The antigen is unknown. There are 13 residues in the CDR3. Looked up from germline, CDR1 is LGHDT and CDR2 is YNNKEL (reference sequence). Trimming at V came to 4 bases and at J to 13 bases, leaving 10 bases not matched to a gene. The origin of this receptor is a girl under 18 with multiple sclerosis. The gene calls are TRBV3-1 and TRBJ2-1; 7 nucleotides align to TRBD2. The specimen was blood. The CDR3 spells CASSPSGGGSQFF. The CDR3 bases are TGTGCCAGCAGCCCAAGTGGGGGGGGTTCTCAGTTCTTC.